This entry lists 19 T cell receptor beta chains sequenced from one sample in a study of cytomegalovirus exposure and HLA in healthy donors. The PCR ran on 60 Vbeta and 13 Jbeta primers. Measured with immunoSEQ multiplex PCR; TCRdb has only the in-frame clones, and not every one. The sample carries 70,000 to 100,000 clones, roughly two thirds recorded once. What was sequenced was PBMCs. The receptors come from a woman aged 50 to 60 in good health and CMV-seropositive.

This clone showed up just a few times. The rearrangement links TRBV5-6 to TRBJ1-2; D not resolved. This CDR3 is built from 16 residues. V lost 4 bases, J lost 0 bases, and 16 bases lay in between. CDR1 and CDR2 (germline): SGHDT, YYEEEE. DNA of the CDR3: TGTGCCAGCAGCGCCGACCCGCGCGGAGCTAACTATGGCTACACCTTC. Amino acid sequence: CASSADPRGANYGYTF.

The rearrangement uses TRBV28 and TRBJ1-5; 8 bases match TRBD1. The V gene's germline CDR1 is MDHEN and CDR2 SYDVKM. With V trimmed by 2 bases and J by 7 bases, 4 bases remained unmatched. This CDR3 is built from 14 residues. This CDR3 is CASSLGQGGQPQHF. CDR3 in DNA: TGTGCCAGCAGTTTAGGACAGGGTGGGCAGCCCCAGCATTTT.

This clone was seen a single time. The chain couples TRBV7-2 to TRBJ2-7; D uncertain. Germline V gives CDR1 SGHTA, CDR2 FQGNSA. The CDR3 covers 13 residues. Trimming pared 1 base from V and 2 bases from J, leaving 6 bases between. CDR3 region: CASSLELPYEQYV. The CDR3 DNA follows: TGTGCCAGCAGCTTAGAACTACCCTACGAGCAGTACGTC.

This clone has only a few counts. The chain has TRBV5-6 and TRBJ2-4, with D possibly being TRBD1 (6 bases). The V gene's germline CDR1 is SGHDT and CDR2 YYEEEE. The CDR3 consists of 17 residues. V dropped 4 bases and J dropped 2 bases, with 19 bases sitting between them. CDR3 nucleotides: TGTGCCAGCAGCAATGAATACAGGGTAGGATCCAAAAACATTCAGTACTTC. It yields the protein CASSNEYRVGSKNIQYF.

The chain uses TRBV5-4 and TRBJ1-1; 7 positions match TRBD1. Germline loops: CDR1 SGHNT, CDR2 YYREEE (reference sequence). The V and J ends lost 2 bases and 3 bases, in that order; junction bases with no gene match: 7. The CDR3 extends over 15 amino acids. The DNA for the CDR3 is TGTGCCAGCAGCTTCGACTGGGACAGAGACACTGAAGCTTTCTTT. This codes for CASSFDWDRDTEAFF.

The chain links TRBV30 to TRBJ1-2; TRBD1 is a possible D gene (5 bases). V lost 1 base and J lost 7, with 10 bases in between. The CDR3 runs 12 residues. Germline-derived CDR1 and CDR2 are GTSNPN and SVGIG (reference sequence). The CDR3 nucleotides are TGTGCCTGGAGTGGGGGCAGGGCTGGCTACACCTTC. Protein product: CAWSGGRAGYTF. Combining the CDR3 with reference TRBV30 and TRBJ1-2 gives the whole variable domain SQTIHQWPATLVQPVGSPLSLECTVEGTSNPNLYWYRQAAGRGLQLLFYSVGIGQISSEVPQNLSASRPQDRQFILSSKKLLLSDSGFYLCAWSGGRAGYTFGSGTRLTVV.

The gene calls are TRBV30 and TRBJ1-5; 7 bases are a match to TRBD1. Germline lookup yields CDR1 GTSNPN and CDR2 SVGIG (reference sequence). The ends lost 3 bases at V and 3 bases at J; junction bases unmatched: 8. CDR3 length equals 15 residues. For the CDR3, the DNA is TGTGCCTGGAGCCAAGGGACAGTGCTCAATCAGCCCCAGCATTTT. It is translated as CAWSQGTVLNQPQHF.

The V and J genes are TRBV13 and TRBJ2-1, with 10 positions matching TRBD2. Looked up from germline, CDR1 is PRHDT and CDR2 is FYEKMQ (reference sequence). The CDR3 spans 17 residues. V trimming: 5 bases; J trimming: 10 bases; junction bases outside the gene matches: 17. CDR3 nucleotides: TGTGCCAGCAGCGCCTCACCCCCTTCACTAGCGGGGCAGGAGCAGTTCTTC. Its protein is CASSASPPSLAGQEQFF.

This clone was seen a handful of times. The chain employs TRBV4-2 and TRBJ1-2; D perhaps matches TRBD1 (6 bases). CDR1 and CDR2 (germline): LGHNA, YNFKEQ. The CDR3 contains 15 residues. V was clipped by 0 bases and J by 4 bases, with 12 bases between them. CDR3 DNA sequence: TGTGCCAGCAGCCAAGATCTCGCAGGGGCCTATGGCTACACCTTC. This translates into CASSQDLAGAYGYTF.

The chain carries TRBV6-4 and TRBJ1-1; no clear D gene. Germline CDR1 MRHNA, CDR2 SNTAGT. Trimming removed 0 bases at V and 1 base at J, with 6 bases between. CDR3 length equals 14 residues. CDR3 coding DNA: TGTGCCAGCAGTGACTCCGGGTCGAACACTGAAGCTTTCTTT. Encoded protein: CASSDSGSNTEAFF.

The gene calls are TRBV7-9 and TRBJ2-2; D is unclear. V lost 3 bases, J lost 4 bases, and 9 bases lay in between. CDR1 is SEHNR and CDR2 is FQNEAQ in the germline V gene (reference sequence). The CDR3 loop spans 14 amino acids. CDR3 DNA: TGTGCCAGCAGCTTCCAGGAAGGCACCGGGGAGCTGTTTTTT. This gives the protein CASSFQEGTGELFF.

The CDR3 DNA reads as TGTGCCATCCCGGCCGGGTCCCCTGTCTCCTATAATTCACCCCTCCACTTT. It specifies CAIPAGSPVSYNSPLHF. The chain links TRBV19 to TRBJ1-6; D gene uncertain. The V end lost 10 bases, the J end lost 0 bases, and 19 bases lay between the germline ends. The CDR3 consists of 17 residues. Germline assignment: CDR1 LNHDA and CDR2 SQIVND (reference sequence). The entire variable domain, with the rest obtained from reference TRBV19 and TRBJ1-6, is as follows: DGGITQSPKYLFRKEGQNVTLSCEQNLNHDAMYWYRQDPGQGLRLIYYSQIVNDFQKGDIAEGYSVSREKKESFPLTVTSAQKNPTAFYLCAIPAGSPVSYNSPLHFGNGTRLTVT.

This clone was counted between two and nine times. CDR3 in DNA: TGTGCCAGCAGCTTAGGGCAGATCTATGGCTACACCTTC. The encoded protein is CASSLGQIYGYTF. The chain has TRBV7-8 and TRBJ1-2, with D hard to call. Germline V gene sequence: CDR1 SGHVS, CDR2 FQNEAQ. The CDR3 has 13 residues. Between the trimmed V and J ends, which lost 1 base and 4 bases, there was a span of 7 bases.

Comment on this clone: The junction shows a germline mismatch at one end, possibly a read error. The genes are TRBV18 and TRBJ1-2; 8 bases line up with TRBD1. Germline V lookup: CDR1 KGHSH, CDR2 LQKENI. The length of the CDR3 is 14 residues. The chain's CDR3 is CASSPPPGQGFHRF. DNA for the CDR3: TGTGCCAGCTCACCACCCCCAGGACAGGGCTTTCACCGCTTC.

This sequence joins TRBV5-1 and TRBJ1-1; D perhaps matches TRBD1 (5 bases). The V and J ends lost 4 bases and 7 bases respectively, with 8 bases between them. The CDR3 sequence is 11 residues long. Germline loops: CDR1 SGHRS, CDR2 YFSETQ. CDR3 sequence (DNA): TGCGCCAGCAGCGGGGGGTATGAAGCTTTCTTT. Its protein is CASSGGYEAFF.

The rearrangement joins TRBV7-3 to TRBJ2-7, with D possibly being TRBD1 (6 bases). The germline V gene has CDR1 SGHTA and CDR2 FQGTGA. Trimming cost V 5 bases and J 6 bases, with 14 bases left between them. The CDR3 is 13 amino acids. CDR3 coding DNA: TGTGCCAGCAGCCCAACAGGGTCCAGCGAGCAGTACTTC. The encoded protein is CASSPTGSSEQYF.

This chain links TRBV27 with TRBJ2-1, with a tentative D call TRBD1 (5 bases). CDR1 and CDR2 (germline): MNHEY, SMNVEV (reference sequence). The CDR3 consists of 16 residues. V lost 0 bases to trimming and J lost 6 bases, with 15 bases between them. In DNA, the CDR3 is TGTGCCAGCAGTTTATCGGGGCCACCCGCCCTCAATGAGCAGTTCTTC. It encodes CASSLSGPPALNEQFF.

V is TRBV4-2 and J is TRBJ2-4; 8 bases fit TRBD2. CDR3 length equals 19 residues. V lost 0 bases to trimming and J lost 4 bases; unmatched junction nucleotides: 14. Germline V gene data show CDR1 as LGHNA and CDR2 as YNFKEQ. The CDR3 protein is CASSQEETFQSGGKNIQYF. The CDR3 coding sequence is TGTGCCAGCAGCCAAGAAGAGACTTTCCAAAGCGGGGGTAAAAACATTCAGTACTTC.

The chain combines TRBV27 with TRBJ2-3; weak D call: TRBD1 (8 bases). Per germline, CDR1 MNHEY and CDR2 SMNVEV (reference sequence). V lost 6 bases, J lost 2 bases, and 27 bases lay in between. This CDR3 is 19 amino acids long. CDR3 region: CASRRGLSQLGQDTDTQYF. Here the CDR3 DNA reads TGTGCCAGCAGGCGGGGGCTAAGCCAGTTGGGACAGGACACAGATACGCAGTATTTT.